Detailed here is one T cell receptor beta chain. The germline V gene has CDR1 MNHEY and CDR2 SVGAGI. CDR3 length: 14 residues. The V end lost 0 bases, the J end lost 8 bases, and 13 bases lay between the germline ends. Method: immunoSEQ multiplex PCR; TCRdb's copy keeps in-frame clones and lacks some. This table holds about 59,000 clones, around 80% found once. This sample is part of a study of radiation and T cells in renal cell carcinoma. Time point of the sample: baseline pretreatment blood. Treatment described: 15 Gy SBRT to primary tumor, nephrectomy 4 weeks later. Radiation-treated patients gave blood at baseline, week 2 and week 4.

This receptor was obtained from a man between 60 and 70 years old with renal cell carcinoma. The specimen comprised blood, sampled from a patient whose treatment included radiotherapy and nephrectomy. The rearrangement joins TRBV6-5 to TRBJ1-1; D is undetermined. The CDR3 spells CASSYSKGGGEAFF. The CDR3 DNA reads as TGTGCCAGCAGTTACTCGAAAGGAGGCGGAGAAGCTTTCTTT.